Presented here are 11 T cell receptor beta chains from one specimen sequenced in a study of PD-L1 blockade in urothelial cancer. Time point specified: peripheral blood 6 weeks after treatment start. Some clones are missing from TCRdb's copy, which holds only in-frame ones; the method was immunoSEQ multiplex PCR. The sample lists some 120,000 clones, 75% to 90% occurring once. The source material was PBMCs, sampled around atezolizumab (anti-PD-L1) treatment. Source of these receptors: a man aged 55-75 years with urothelial cancer.

In this sample, this clone turned up a few times. CDR3 nucleotides: TGTGCCAGCAGTGCCGGGGTGGGTGGCTACACCTTC. As protein: CASSAGVGGYTF. This rearrangement joins TRBV2 to TRBJ1-2; D remains unclear. This CDR3 spans 12 amino acids. Germline lookup yields CDR1 SNHLY and CDR2 FYNNEI. V was cut by 4 bases and J by 7 bases, with 10 bases left in between.

The V gene is TRBV9, the J gene TRBJ2-3, with 9 bases that match TRBD2. Trimming at V came to 0 bases and at J to 2 bases, leaving 7 bases not matched to a gene. Germline V gives CDR1 SGDLS, CDR2 YYNGEE. The CDR3 is made up of 17 amino acids. In nucleotides, the CDR3 is TGTGCCAGCAGCGTAGATCCTAGCGGGACAATCACAGATACGCAGTATTTT. This codes for CASSVDPSGTITDTQYF.

The chain is built from TRBV5-1 and TRBJ2-7; perhaps TRBD1 as D (5 bases). The CDR3 loop spans 16 amino acids. Germline loops: CDR1 SGHRS, CDR2 YFSETQ. With 5 bases removed from V and 1 base from J, the gap between germline ends came to 19 bases. CDR3 in amino acids: CASRKDPGIRSYEQYF. The CDR3 DNA follows: TGCGCCAGCAGAAAAGACCCAGGGATTAGGTCCTACGAGCAGTACTTC.

The chain carries TRBV4-3 and TRBJ1-2; a possible D gene is TRBD1 (5 bases). This CDR3 region has 15 residues. Germline V lookup: CDR1 LGHNA, CDR2 YSLEER. V was cut by 1 base and J by 1 base, with 10 bases left in between. This CDR3 reads CASSQGRGGNYGYTF. The CDR3 bases are TGCGCCAGCAGCCAAGGAAGGGGAGGTAACTATGGCTACACCTTC.

The chain links TRBV28 to TRBJ2-3; D possibly corresponds to TRBD2 (5 bases). Germline V gives CDR1 MDHEN, CDR2 SYDVKM. The length of the CDR3 is 12 residues. Trimming took off 7 bases at V and 8 bases at J, with 13 bases between the two ends. The CDR3 here is CASTKTGFTQYF. The CDR3, as DNA: TGTGCCAGCACCAAGACGGGATTTACGCAGTATTTT.

This clone was observed a single time. The chain joins TRBV9 to TRBJ2-1, with TRBD1 identical over 7 bases. Germline assignment: CDR1 SGDLS and CDR2 YYNGEE. Trimming at V came to 0 bases and at J to 8 bases, leaving 8 bases not matched to a gene. CDR3 size: 15 residues. In nucleotides, the CDR3 is TGTGCCAGCAGCGTAGGTGGACAGGATCACGATGAGCAGTTCTTC. It translates to CASSVGGQDHDEQFF.

This rearrangement joins TRBV18 to TRBJ2-3; weak D call: TRBD2 (6 bases). This CDR3 contains 16 residues. Germline CDR1 and CDR2: KGHSH and LQKENI. The ends were cut back, 1 base at V and 3 bases at J, with 14 bases in the middle. The CDR3 spells CASSPQEGLGTDTQYF. The CDR3 DNA sequence: TGTGCCAGCTCACCACAGGAGGGGCTGGGAACAGATACGCAGTATTTT. Full variable domain (remainder filled in from reference TRBV18 and TRBJ2-3): NAGVMQNPRHLVRRRGQEARLRCSPMKGHSHVYWYRQLPEEGLKFMVYLQKENIIDESGMPKERFSAEFPKEGPSILRIQQVVRGDSAAYFCASSPQEGLGTDTQYFGPGTRLTVL.

The rearrangement links TRBV30 to TRBJ2-2; D ambiguous. Trimming removed 0 bases at V and 1 base at J, with 15 bases between. There are 17 residues in the CDR3. Germline CDR1 GTSNPN, CDR2 SVGIG (reference sequence). As DNA, the CDR3 is TGTGCCTGGAGTGTACTTGGAGCAGATAAGAACACCGGGGAGCTGTTTTTT. It codes for CAWSVLGADKNTGELFF.

The J gene is TRBJ2-1, the V gene TRBV9; 10 bases are a match to TRBD2. The CDR3 is 16 amino acids. Per germline, CDR1 SGDLS and CDR2 YYNGEE. V dropped 0 bases and J dropped 7; count of bases not matched to a gene: 7. The CDR3 DNA reads as TGTGCCAGCAGCGTAGGCTGGACTAGCGGCGGGAATGAGCAGTTCTTC. It yields the protein CASSVGWTSGGNEQFF.

This sequence joins TRBV11-2 and TRBJ2-3, with a tentative D call TRBD2 (6 bases). CDR1 is SGHAT, CDR2 FQNNGV, per germline. Between the trimmed V and J ends, which lost 5 bases and 6 bases, there was a span of 9 bases. The CDR3 consists of 12 residues. Here the CDR3 reads CASSGTLDTQYF. The CDR3, as DNA: TGTGCCAGCAGCGGGACTTTGGATACGCAGTATTTT.

The chain joins TRBV6-1 to TRBJ1-3; no clear D. Germline lookup yields CDR1 MNHNS and CDR2 SASEGT. This CDR3 contains 13 residues. Trimming pared 2 bases from V and 9 bases from J, leaving 11 bases between. The CDR3 bases are TGTGCCAGCAGTGAACTAGAGGGAGGCACCATATATTTT. Encoded protein: CASSELEGGTIYF.